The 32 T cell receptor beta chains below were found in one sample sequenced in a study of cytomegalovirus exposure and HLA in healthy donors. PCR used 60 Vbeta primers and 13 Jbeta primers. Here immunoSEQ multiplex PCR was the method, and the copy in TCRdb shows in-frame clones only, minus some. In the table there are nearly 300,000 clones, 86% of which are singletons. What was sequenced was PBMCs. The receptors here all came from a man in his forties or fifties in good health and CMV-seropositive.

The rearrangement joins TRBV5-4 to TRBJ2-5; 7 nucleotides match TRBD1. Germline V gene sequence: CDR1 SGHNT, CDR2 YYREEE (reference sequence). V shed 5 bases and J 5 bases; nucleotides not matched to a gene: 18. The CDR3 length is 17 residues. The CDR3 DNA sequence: TGTGCCAGCAGTCCCGGGACAGTGACCCCCCTCGGTGAGACCCAGTACTTC. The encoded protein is CASSPGTVTPLGETQYF.

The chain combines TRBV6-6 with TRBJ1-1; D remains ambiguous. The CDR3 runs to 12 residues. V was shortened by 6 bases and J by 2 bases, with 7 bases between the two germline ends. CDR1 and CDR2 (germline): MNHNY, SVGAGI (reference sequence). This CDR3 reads CASRYTNTEAFF. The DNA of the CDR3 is TGTGCCAGCAGGTACACAAACACTGAAGCTTTCTTT.

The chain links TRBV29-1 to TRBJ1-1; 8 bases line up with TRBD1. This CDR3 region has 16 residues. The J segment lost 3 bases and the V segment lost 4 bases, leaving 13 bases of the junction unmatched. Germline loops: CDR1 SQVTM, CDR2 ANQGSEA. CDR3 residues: CSVGERTGKRDTEAFF. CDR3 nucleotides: TGCAGCGTTGGGGAGAGGACAGGGAAGAGGGACACTGAAGCTTTCTTT.

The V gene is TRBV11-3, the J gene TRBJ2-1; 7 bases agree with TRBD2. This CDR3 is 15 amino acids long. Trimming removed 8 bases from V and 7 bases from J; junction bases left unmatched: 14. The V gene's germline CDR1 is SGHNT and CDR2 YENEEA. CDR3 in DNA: TGTGCCAGCTCTCCCGGGAGCGGGATTGTGAATGAGCAGTTCTTC. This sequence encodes CASSPGSGIVNEQFF.

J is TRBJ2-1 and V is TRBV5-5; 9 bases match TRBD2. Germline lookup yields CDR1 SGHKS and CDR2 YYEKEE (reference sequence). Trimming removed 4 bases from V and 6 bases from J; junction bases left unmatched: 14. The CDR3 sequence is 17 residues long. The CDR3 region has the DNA TGTGCCAGCAGCCCGAGCGCGACTAGCGGTGGCGGCAATGAGCAGTTCTTC. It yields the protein CASSPSATSGGGNEQFF.

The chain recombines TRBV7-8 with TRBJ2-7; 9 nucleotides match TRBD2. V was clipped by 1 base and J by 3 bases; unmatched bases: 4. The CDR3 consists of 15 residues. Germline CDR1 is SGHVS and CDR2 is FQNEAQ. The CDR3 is CASSLGAGGSYEQYF. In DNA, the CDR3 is TGTGCCAGCAGCTTAGGCGCGGGAGGGAGCTACGAGCAGTACTTC.

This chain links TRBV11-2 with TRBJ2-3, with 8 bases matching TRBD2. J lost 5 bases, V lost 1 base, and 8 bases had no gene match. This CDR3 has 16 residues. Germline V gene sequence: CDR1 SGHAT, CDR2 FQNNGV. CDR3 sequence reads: CASSLVSGGEKDTQYF. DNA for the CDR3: TGTGCCAGCAGCTTAGTATCCGGGGGGGAAAAAGATACGCAGTATTTT.

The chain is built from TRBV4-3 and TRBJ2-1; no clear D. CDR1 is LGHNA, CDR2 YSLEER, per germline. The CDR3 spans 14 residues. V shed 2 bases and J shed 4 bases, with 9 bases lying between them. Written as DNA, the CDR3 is TGCGCCAGCAGCCAATCGAGGAAGTACAATGAGCAGTTCTTC. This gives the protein CASSQSRKYNEQFF.

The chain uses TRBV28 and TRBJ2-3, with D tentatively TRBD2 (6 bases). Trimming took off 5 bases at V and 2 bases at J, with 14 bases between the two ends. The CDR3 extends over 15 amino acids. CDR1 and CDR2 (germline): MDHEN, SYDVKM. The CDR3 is CASSKPGLPTDTQYF. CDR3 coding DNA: TGTGCCAGCAGTAAGCCGGGACTTCCCACAGATACGCAGTATTTT.

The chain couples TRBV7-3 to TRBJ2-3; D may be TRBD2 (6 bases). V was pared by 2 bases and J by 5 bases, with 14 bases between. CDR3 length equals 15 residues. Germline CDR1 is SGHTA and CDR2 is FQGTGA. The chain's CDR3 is CASSLGGTGGDTQYF. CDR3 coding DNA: TGTGCCAGCAGCTTAGGAGGGACCGGAGGAGATACGCAGTATTTT.

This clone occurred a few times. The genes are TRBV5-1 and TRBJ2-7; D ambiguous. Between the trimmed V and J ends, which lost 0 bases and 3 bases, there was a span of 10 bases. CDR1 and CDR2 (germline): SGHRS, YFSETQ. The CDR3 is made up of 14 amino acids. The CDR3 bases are TGCGCCAGCAGCTTGGCCGCTGGCCGCTACGAGCAGTACTTC. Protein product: CASSLAAGRYEQYF. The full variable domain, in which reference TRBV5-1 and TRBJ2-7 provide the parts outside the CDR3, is KAGVTQTPRYLIKTRGQQVTLSCSPISGHRSVSWYQQTPGQGLQFLFEYFSETQRNKGNFPGRFSGRQFSNSRSEMNVSTLELGDSALYLCASSLAAGRYEQYFGPGTRLTVT.

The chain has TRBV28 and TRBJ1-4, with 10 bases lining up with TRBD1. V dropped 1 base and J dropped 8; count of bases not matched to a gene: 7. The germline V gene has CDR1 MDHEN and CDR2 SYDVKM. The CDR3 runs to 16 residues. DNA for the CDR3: TGTGCCAGCAGTTTATTGGACAGGGGGATTCGAGAAAAACTGTTTTTT. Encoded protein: CASSLLDRGIREKLFF. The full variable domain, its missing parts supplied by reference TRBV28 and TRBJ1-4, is DVKVTQSSRYLVKRTGEKVFLECVQDMDHENMFWYRQDPGLGLRLIYFSYDVKMKEKGDIPEGYSVSREKKERFSLILESASTNQTSMYLCASSLLDRGIREKLFFGSGTQLSVL.

The CDR3 coding sequence is TGTGCCAGCAGTGGCCGGGGATTAGTAGCCAAAAACATTCAGTACTTC. Protein product: CASSGRGLVAKNIQYF. V usage is TRBV28 and J usage is TRBJ2-4, with TRBD2 as a possible D gene (5 bases). The CDR3 is 16 residues long. The V gene's germline CDR1 is MDHEN and CDR2 SYDVKM. Between the trimmed V and J ends, which lost 5 bases and 0 bases, there was a span of 14 bases.

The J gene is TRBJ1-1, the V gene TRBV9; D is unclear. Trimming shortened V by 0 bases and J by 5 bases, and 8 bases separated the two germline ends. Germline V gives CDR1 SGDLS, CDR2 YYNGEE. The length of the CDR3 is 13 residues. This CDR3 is CASSVEAGTEAFF. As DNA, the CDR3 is TGTGCCAGCAGCGTAGAAGCGGGGACTGAAGCTTTCTTT.

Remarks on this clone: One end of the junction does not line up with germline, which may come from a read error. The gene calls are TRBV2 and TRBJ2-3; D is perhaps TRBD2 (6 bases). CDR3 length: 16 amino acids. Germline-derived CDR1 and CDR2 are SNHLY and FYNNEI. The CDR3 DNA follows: TGTGCCAGCAGGGAAGGGAACGGGAGAGGAGCAGATACGCAGTATTTT. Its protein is CASREGNGRGADTQYF. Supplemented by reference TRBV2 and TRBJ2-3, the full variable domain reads EPEVTQTPSHQVTQMGQEVILRCVPISNHLYFYWYRQILGQKVEFLVSFYNNEISEKSEIFDDQFSVERPDGSNFTLKIRSTKLEDSAMYFCASREGNGRGADTQYFGPGTRLTVL.

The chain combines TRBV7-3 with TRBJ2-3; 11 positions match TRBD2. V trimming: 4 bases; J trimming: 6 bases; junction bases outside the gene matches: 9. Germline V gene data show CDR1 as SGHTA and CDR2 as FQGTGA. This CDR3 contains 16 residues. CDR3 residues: CASSSSVAGGGDTQYF. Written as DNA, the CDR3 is TGTGCCAGCAGCTCCAGTGTAGCGGGAGGGGGGGATACGCAGTATTTT.

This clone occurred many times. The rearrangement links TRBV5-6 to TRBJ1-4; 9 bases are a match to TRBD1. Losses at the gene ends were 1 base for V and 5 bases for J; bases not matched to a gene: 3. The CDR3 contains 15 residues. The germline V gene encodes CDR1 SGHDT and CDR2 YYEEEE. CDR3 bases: TGTGCCAGCAGCTTGTTGGGGACAGGGAATGAAAAACTGTTTTTT. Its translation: CASSLLGTGNEKLFF.

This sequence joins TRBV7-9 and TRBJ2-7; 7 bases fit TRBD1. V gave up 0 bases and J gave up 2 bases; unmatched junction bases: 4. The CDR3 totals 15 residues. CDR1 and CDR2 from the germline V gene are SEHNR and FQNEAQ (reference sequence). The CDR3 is CASSLATGATYEQYF. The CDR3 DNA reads TGTGCCAGCAGCTTAGCTACAGGGGCTACCTACGAGCAGTACTTC.

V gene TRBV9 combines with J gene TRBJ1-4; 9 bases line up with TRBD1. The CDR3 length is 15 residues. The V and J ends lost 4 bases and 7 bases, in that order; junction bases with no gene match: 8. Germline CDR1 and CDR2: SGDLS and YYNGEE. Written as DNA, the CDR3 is TGTGCCAGCAGCCCCCGGACAGGGGCTGGTGAAAAACTGTTTTTT. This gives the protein CASSPRTGAGEKLFF.

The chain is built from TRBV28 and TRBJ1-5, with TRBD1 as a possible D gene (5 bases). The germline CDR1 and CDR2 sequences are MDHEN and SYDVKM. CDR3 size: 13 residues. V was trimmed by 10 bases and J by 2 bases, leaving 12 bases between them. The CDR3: CANSQGRNQPQHF. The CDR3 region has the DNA TGTGCCAACTCTCAGGGTCGCAATCAGCCCCAGCATTTT. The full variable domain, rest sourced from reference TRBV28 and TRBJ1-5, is DVKVTQSSRYLVKRTGEKVFLECVQDMDHENMFWYRQDPGLGLRLIYFSYDVKMKEKGDIPEGYSVSREKKERFSLILESASTNQTSMYLCANSQGRNQPQHFGDGTRLSIL.

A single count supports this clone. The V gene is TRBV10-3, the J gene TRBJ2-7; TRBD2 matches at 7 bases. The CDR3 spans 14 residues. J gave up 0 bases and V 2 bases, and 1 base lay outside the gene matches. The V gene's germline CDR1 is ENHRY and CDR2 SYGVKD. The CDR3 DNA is TGTGCCATCAGTGAGCGGGAGGACTCCTACGAGCAGTACTTC. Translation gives CAISEREDSYEQYF.

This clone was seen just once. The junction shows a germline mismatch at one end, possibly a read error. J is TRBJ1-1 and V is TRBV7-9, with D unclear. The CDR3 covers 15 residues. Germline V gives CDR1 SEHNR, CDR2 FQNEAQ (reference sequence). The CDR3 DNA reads TGTTCCAGCAGCTCCCCCGGAGGGATGAACACTGAAGCTTTCTTT. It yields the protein CSSSSPGGMNTEAFF.

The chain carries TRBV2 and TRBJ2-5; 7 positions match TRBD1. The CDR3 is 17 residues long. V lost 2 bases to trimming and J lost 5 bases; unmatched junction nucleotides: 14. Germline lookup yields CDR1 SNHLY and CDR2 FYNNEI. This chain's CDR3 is CASSESFRQGATETQYF. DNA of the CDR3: TGTGCCAGCAGTGAAAGCTTTCGACAGGGTGCAACCGAGACCCAGTACTTC.

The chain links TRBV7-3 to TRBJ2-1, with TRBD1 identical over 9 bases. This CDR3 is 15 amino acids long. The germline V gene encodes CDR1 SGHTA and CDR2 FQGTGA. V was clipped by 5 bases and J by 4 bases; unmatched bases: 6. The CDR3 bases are TGTGCCAGCAGCATGACAGGGGGAACTTACAATGAGCAGTTCTTC. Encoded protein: CASSMTGGTYNEQFF.

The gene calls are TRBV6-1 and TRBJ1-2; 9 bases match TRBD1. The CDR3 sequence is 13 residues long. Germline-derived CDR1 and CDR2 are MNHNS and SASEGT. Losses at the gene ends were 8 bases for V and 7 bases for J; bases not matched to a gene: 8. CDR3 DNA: TGTGCCAGCCTTCCAACAGGGGGCTCTGGCTACACCTTC. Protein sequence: CASLPTGGSGYTF.

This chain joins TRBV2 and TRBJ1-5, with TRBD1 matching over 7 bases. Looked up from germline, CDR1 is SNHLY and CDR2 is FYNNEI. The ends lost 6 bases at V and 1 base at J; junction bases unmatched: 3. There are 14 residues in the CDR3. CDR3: CASRTGFSNQPQHF. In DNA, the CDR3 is TGTGCCAGCAGGACAGGGTTCAGCAATCAGCCCCAGCATTTT. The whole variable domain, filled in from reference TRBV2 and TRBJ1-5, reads EPEVTQTPSHQVTQMGQEVILRCVPISNHLYFYWYRQILGQKVEFLVSFYNNEISEKSEIFDDQFSVERPDGSNFTLKIRSTKLEDSAMYFCASRTGFSNQPQHFGDGTRLSIL.

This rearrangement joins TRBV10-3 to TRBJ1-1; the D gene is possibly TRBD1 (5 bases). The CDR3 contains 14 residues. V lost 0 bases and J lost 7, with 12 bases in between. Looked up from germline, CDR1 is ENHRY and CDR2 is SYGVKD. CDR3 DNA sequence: TGTGCCATCAGTGAGTCTTTCAGGGCCATTGAAGCTTTCTTT. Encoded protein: CAISESFRAIEAFF.

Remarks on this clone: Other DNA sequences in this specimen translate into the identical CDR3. The CDR3 loop reads CASSQGQGAYEQYF. The CDR3 DNA is TGCGCCAGCAGCCAGGGACAGGGGGCTTACGAGCAGTACTTC. The chain has TRBV4-1 and TRBJ2-7; 12 bases agree with TRBD1. Looked up from germline, CDR1 is MGHRA and CDR2 is YSYEKL. There are 14 residues in the CDR3. V shed 3 bases and J 4 bases; nucleotides not matched to a gene: 1.

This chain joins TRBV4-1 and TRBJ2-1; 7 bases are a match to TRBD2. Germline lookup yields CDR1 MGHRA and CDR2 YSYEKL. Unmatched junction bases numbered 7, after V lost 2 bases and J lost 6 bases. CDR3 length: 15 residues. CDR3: CASSQLAGVINEQFF. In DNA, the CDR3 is TGCGCCAGCAGCCAATTGGCGGGAGTTATCAATGAGCAGTTCTTC.

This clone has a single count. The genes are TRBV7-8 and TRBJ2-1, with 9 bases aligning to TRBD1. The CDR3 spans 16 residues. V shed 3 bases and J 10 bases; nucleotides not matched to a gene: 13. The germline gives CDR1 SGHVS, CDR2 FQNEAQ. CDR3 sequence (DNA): TGTGCCAGCAGCTTGGTAAGGGGACAGGGCCTTGGGGAGCAGTTCTTC. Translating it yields CASSLVRGQGLGEQFF.

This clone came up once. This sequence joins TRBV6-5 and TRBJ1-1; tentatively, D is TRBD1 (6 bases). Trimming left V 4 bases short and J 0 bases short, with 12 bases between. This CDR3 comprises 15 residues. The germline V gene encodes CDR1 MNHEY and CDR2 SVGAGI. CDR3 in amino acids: CASSSGGGLNTEAFF. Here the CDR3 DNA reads TGTGCCAGCAGTTCCGGGGGGGGGCTGAACACTGAAGCTTTCTTT.

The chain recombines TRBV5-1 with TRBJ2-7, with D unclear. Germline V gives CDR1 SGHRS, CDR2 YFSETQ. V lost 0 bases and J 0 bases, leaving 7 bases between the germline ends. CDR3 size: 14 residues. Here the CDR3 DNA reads TGCGCCAGCAGCTTGGAACTATCCTCCTACGAGCAGTACTTC. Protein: CASSLELSSYEQYF. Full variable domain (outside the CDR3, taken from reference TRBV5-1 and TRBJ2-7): KAGVTQTPRYLIKTRGQQVTLSCSPISGHRSVSWYQQTPGQGLQFLFEYFSETQRNKGNFPGRFSGRQFSNSRSEMNVSTLELGDSALYLCASSLELSSYEQYFGPGTRLTVT.